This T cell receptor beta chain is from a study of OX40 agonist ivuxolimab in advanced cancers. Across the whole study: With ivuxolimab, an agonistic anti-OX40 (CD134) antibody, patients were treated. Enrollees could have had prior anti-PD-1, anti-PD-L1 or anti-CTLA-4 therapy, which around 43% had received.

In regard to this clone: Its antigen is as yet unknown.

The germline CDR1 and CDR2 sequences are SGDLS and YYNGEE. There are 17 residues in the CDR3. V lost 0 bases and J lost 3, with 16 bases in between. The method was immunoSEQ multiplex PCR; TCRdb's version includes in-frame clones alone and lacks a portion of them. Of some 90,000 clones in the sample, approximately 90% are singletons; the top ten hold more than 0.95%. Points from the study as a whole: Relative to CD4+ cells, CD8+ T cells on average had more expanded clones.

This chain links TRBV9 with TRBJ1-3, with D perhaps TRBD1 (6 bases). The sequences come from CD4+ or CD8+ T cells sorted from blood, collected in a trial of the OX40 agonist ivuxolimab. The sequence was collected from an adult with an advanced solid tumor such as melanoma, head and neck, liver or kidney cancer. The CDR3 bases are TGTGCCAGCAGCGTAGACAGTACAGGGTGGCGTGGAAACACCATATATTTT. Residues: CASSVDSTGWRGNTIYF.